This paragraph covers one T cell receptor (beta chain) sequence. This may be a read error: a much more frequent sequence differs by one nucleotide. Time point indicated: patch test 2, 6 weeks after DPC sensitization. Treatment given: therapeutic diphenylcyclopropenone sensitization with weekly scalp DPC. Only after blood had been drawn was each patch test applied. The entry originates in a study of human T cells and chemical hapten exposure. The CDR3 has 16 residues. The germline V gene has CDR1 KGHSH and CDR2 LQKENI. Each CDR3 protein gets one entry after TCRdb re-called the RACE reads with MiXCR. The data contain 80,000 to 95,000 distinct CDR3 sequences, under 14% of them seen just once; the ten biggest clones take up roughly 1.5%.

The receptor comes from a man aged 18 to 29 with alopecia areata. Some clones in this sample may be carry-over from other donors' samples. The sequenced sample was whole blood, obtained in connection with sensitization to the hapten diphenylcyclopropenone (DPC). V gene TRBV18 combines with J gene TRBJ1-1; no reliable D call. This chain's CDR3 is CASSPTSSRLNSEAFF. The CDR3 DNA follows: TGTGCCAGCTCACCAACAAGCTCAAGACTGAACTCTGAAGCTTTCTTT.